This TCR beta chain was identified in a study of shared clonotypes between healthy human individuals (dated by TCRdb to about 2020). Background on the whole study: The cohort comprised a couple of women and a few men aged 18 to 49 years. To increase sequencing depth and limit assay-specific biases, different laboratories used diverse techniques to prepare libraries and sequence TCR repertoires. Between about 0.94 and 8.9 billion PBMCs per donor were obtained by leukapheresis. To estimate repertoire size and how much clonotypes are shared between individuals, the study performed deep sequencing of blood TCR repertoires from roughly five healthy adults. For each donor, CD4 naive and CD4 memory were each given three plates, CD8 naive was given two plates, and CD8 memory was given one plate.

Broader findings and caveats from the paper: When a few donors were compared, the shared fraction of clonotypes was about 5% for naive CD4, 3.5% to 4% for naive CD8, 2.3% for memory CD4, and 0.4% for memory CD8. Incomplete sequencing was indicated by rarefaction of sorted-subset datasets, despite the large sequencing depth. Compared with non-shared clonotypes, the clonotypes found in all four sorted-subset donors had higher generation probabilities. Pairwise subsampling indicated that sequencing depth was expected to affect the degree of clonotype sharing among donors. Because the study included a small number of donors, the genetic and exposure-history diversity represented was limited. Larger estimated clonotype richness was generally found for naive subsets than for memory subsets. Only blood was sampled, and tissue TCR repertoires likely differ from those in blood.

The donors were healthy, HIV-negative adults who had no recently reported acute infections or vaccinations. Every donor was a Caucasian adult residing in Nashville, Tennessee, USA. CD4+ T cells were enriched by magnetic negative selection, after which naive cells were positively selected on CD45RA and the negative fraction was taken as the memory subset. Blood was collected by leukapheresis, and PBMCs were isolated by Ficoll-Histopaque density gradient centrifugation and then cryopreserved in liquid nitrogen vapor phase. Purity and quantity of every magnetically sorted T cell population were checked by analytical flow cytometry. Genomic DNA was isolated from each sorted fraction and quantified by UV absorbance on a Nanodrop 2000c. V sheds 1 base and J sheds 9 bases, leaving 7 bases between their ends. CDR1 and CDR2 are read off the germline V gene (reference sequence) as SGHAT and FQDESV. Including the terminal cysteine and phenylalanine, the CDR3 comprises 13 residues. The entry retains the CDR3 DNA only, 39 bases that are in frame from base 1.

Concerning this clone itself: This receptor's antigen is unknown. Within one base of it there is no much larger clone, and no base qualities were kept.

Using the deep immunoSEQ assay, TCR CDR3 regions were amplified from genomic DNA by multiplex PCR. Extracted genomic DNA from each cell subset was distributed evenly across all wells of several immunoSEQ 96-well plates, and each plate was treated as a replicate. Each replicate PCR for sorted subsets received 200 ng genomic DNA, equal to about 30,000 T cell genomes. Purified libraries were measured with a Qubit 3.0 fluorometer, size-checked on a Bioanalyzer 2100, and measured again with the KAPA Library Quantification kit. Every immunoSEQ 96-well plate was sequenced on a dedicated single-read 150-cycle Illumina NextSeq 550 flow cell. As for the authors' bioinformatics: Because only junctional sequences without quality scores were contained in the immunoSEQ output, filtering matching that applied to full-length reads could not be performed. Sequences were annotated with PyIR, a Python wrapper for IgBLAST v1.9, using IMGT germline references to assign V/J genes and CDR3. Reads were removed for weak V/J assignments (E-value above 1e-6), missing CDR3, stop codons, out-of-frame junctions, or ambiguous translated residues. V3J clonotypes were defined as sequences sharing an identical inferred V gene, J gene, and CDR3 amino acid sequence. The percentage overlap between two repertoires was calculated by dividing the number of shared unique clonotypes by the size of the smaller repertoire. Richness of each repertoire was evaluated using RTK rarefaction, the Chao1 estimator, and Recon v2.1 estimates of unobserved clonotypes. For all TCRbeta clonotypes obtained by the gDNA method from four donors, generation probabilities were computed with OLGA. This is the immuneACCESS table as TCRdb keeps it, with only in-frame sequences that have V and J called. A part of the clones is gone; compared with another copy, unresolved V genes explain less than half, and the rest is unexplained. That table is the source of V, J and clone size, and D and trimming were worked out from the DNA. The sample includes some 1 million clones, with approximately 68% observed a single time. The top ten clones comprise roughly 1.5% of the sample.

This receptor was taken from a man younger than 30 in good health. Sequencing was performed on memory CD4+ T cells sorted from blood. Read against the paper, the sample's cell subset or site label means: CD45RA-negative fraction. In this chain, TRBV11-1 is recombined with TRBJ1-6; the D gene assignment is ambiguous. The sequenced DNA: TGTGCCAGCAGCTTAGATCTGGTTTCACCCCTCCACTTT. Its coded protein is CASSLDLVSPLHF.